The text below deals with one TCR beta chain. Its antigen is still unknown. The data derive from a study of cytomegalovirus exposure and HLA in healthy donors. PCR primers comprised 60 Vbeta and 13 Jbeta primers. Under the authors' procedure: Roughly 11 million of the approximately 80 million unique TCR beta chains counted in a later analysis were shared. Assay: immunoSEQ multiplex PCR; the TCRdb copy retains only in-frame clones and omits some. V and J calls and clone size come straight from that table; D and trimming were deduced from the DNA. This table holds around 150,000 clones, 76% found once. The study, taken as a whole, reports: Some public TCRs appeared in many individuals, while most sequences were rare. In a later analysis, a genetic analysis reported fewer productive-TCR N-insertions in an Asian-associated ancestry cluster than the cohort average. Within the data, a cluster of highly shared sequence variants was likely a sequencing artifact.

V dropped 5 bases and J dropped 2; count of bases not matched to a gene: 1. The CDR3 is 12 amino acids. Germline V lookup: CDR1 SQVTM, CDR2 ANQGSEA. The sample consisted of PBMCs. This TCR was recovered from a female donor in good health and CMV-seropositive. The chain links TRBV29-1 to TRBJ2-5, with 8 nucleotides matching TRBD1. The CDR3 is CSVRTGQETQYF. DNA of the CDR3: TGCAGCGTTCGGACAGGGCAAGAGACCCAGTACTTC.